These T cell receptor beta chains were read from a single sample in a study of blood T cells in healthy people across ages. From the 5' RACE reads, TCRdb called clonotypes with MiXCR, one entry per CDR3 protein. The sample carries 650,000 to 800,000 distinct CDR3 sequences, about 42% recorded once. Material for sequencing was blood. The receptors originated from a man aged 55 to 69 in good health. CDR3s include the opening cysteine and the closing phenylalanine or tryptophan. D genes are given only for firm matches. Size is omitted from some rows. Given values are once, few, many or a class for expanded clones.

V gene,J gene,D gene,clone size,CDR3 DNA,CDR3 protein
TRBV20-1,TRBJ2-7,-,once,TGCAGTGCAGCCAAGGACTCCTACGAGCAGTACTTC,CSAAKDSYEQYF
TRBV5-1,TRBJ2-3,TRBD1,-,TGCGCCAGCAGCTTGCATCCCCCAAAGACAGGGGGAACATTAGATACGCAGTATTTT,CASSLHPPKTGGTLDTQYF
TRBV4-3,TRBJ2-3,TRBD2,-,TGCGCCAGCAGCCAAGCCCCCGGGACTAGCTCTGTAGATACGCAGTATTTT,CASSQAPGTSSVDTQYF
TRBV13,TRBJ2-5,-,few,TGTGCCAGCAGCTTCAGATACGCGGGGTCACAAGAGACCCAGTACTTC,CASSFRYAGSQETQYF
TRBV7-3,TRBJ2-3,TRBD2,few,TGTGCCAGCAGCTTAACGTCGGGGGGGCGGGAAGATACGCAGTATTTT,CASSLTSGGREDTQYF
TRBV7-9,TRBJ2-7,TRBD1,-,TGTGCCAGCAGCCCTGGGTTGGGGACAGGGGCGACGGATGAGCAGTACTTC,CASSPGLGTGATDEQYF
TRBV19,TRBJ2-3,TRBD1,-,TGTGCCAGTAGTCTACGGAGGACAGGGCGCACAGATACGCAGTATTTT,CASSLRRTGRTDTQYF
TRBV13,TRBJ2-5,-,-,TGTGCCAGCAGCGGAGGGACCCGGGAGACCCAGTACTTC,CASSGGTRETQYF
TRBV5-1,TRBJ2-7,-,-,TGCGCCAGCAGCTTGGCGTCAGCCGACGAGCAGTACTTC,CASSLASADEQYF
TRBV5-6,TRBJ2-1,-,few,TGTGCCAGCAGCCCCCAACCCACAGAGAATGAGCAGTTCTTC,CASSPQPTENEQFF
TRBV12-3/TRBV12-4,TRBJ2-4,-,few,TGTGCCAGCAGCATGACTAGAAACATTCAGTACTTC,CASSMTRNIQYF
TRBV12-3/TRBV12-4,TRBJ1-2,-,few,TGTGCCAGCAGTTCCCCAGGGGAAGGCTACACCTTC,CASSSPGEGYTF
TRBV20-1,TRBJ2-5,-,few,TGCAGTGCTCGGCCGGGAACGGAGACCCAGTACTTC,CSARPGTETQYF
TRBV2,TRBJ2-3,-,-,TGTGCCAGCTGGGGGCGGGGGATCGCAGATACGCAGTATTTT,CASWGRGIADTQYF
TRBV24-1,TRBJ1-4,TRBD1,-,TGTGCCGCCTCAGGGGGCCCAAATGAAAAACTGTTTTTT,CAASGGPNEKLFF
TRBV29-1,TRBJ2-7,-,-,TGCAGCGTTGAATCGGTCGCAGGGGCCTCCTACGAGCAGTACTTC,CSVESVAGASYEQYF
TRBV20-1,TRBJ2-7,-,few,TGCAGTGCTAGAGAAAGCTTCAGGGGATACGAGCAGTACTTC,CSARESFRGYEQYF
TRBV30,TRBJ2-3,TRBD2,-,TGTGCCTGGAGTGTAGGGCGCCCGGGACTAGGGTTGACAGATACGCAGTATTTT,CAWSVGRPGLGLTDTQYF
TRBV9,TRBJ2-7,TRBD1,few,TGTGCCAGCAGCGTCGACAGGGATGAGCAGTACTTC,CASSVDRDEQYF
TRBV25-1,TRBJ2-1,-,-,TGTGCCAGCAGTCGTCAGGCGCTTAACAATGAGCAGTTCTTC,CASSRQALNNEQFF
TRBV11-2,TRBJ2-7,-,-,TGTGCCAGCAGCTTGGCCCTAGTCGATGAGCAGTACTTC,CASSLALVDEQYF
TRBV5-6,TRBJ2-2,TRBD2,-,TGTGCCAGCAGTGGACTAGCGGCAACGAACACCTGGGAGCTGTTTTTT,CASSGLAATNTWELFF
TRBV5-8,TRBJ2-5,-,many,TGTGCCAGCAGCCCCACCGGAGTCGGTGTGAAGACCCAGTACTTC,CASSPTGVGVKTQYF
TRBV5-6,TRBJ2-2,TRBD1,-,TGTGCCAGCAGCTTGGGCGGACAGGGGATTACCGGGGAGCTGTTTTTT,CASSLGGQGITGELFF
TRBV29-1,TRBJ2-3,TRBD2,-,TGCAGCGTTGAAGAAGTAGCGGGGGTGCGCACAGATACGCAGTATTTT,CSVEEVAGVRTDTQYF
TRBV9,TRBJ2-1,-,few,TGTGCCAGCAGCGCCGTTCCAGACAGTTGGAACAATGAGCAGTTCTTC,CASSAVPDSWNNEQFF
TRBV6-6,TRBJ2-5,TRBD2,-,TGTGCCAGCAGTTACTCGCGCGGGGGGGCCTGGGAGACCCAGTACTTC,CASSYSRGGAWETQYF
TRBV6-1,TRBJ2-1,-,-,TGTGCCAGCAGTGATTTACTTGTATCACAGTTCTTC,CASSDLLVSQFF
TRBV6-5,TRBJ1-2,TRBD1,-,TGTGCCAGCAGACCAAGACAGGGGGTTGGGTATGGCTACACCTTC,CASRPRQGVGYGYTF
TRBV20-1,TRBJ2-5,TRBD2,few,TGCAGTGTTTTTCCTAGCGGAGGGGATCAAGAGACCCAGTACTTC,CSVFPSGGDQETQYF
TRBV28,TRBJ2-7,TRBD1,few,TGTGCCAGCAGCCTTGGACAGGCCGGGAACGAGCAGTACTTC,CASSLGQAGNEQYF
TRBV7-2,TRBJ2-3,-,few,TGTGCCAGCAGCTTAGTGGCAGCGACAGATACGCAGTATTTT,CASSLVAATDTQYF
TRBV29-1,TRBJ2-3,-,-,TGCAGCGCCCCGACTACACCAGATACGCAGTATTTT,CSAPTTPDTQYF
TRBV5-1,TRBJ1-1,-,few,TGTGCCAGCAGCCTGGACAGAACGAACACTGAAGCTTTCTTT,CASSLDRTNTEAFF
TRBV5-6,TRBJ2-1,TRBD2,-,TGTGCCAGCAGATACGGGACTAGCGGGCGCCGCTCCTACAATGAGCAGTTCTTC,CASRYGTSGRRSYNEQFF
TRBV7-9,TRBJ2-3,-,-,TGTGCCAGCAGCTGGGACATGGGAGGTACGCAGTATTTT,CASSWDMGGTQYF
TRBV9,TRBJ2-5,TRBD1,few,TGTGCCAGCAGCGTTGGGACAGGGGTAGGAGAGACCCAGTACTTC,CASSVGTGVGETQYF
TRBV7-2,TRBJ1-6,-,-,TGTGCCAGCAGCTTTCCCGGGCTCTTCAGCTCCTATAATTCACCCCTCCACTTT,CASSFPGLFSSYNSPLHF
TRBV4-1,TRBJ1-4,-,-,TGCGCCAGCAGCCAAGATCGGCGGAATGAAAAACTGTTTTTT,CASSQDRRNEKLFF
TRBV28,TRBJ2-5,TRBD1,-,TGTGCCAGCGGTTTTAGGACAGGGCGAGGAGAGACCCAGTACTTC,CASGFRTGRGETQYF
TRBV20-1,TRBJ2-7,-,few,TGCAGTGCTAGAGATGACAGTACCTACGAGCAGTACTTC,CSARDDSTYEQYF